These 20 T cell receptor beta chains came from one sample sequenced in a study of T cell clones after liver transplantation. Profiling relied on immunoSEQ multiplex PCR, and the TCRdb table lists in-frame clones only, not all of them. Found here are 60,000 or so clones, 70% to 75% of them singletons; the top ten hold around 9.1%. Material: CD4+ T cells from blood, obtained at the 22-month timepoint. These receptor sequences come from a human patient who received a liver transplant. A share of the T cells may be of graft donor origin.

The chain links TRBV7-2 to TRBJ2-5; D perhaps matches TRBD2 (5 bases). The CDR3 is made up of 13 amino acids. The germline V gene has CDR1 SGHTA and CDR2 FQGNSA. The V end was cut by 5 bases, the J end by 4 bases, with 11 bases between. The CDR3 DNA sequence: TGTGCCAGCAGCGTATTGAGGGCAGAGACCCAGTACTTC. Translation: CASSVLRAETQYF.

This clone was found a few times. The chain uses TRBV27 and TRBJ2-1, with D unresolved. Germline values: CDR1 MNHEY, CDR2 SMNVEV (reference sequence). V lost 6 bases and J lost 5, with 17 bases in between. The length of the CDR3 is 15 residues. CDR3 nucleotides: TGTGCCAGCAGAATCGTTGGGGAATTAGACAATGAGCAGTTCTTC. This encodes CASRIVGELDNEQFF.

The chain carries TRBV5-1 and TRBJ1-4; maybe TRBD1 (6 bases). The CDR3 length is 16 residues. Germline-derived CDR1 and CDR2 are SGHRS and YFSETQ. V lost 1 base and J lost 7, with 17 bases in between. CDR3 in DNA: TGCGCCAGCAGCTTGTTGGCTGGGGGGGCGACTGAAAAACTGTTTTTT. Protein sequence: CASSLLAGGATEKLFF.

The rearrangement links TRBV28 to TRBJ2-3, with D possibly being TRBD1 (5 bases). There are 17 residues in the CDR3. The V end was cut by 2 bases, the J end by 5 bases, with 20 bases between. Germline-derived CDR1 and CDR2 are MDHEN and SYDVKM. In DNA form, the CDR3 reads TGTGCCAGCAGTTTACAGGCCCAGGGTGGGAACAGAGATACGCAGTATTTT. Amino acids: CASSLQAQGGNRDTQYF. Looking up the rest from reference TRBV28 and TRBJ2-3 gives the full variable domain: DVKVTQSSRYLVKRTGEKVFLECVQDMDHENMFWYRQDPGLGLRLIYFSYDVKMKEKGDIPEGYSVSREKKERFSLILESASTNQTSMYLCASSLQAQGGNRDTQYFGPGTRLTVL.

The chain uses TRBV9 and TRBJ1-2; 9 bases line up with TRBD1. Germline values: CDR1 SGDLS, CDR2 YYNGEE. J was trimmed by 7 bases and V by 3 bases; bases with no gene match: 4. This CDR3 spans 13 amino acids. CDR3 DNA: TGTGCCAGCAGCGGGACAGGGGTCGCTGGCTACACCTTC. Its protein product is CASSGTGVAGYTF.

This clone was detected only once. The same CDR3 arises from other DNA sequences in this sample as well. The chain links TRBV7-9 to TRBJ2-1; D call uncertain. The CDR3 contains 13 residues. Germline-derived CDR1 and CDR2 are SEHNR and FQNEAQ (reference sequence). V lost 1 base and J lost 4, with 5 bases in between. This chain's CDR3 is CASSLGLYNEQFF. The CDR3 coding sequence is TGTGCCAGCAGCTTAGGGCTGTACAATGAGCAGTTCTTC.

The chain has TRBV5-4 and TRBJ2-4, with D perhaps matching TRBD2 (6 bases). Trimming pared 0 bases from V and 5 bases from J, leaving 12 bases between. This CDR3 is 15 amino acids long. Looked up from germline, CDR1 is SGHNT and CDR2 is YYREEE (reference sequence). The CDR3 here is CASSLAAGEENIQYF. CDR3 sequence (DNA): TGTGCCAGCAGCTTGGCCGCCGGGGAGGAAAACATTCAGTACTTC.

The rearrangement uses TRBV28 and TRBJ2-7; 10 nucleotides line up with TRBD1. J gave up 2 bases and V 6 bases, and 7 bases lay outside the gene matches. Germline CDR1 is MDHEN and CDR2 is SYDVKM. This CDR3 contains 15 residues. CDR3 protein: CASRYGGTGAYEQYF. DNA of the CDR3: TGTGCCAGCAGGTATGGCGGGACAGGGGCCTACGAGCAGTACTTC. Full variable domain (rest looked up from reference TRBV28 and TRBJ2-7): DVKVTQSSRYLVKRTGEKVFLECVQDMDHENMFWYRQDPGLGLRLIYFSYDVKMKEKGDIPEGYSVSREKKERFSLILESASTNQTSMYLCASRYGGTGAYEQYFGPGTRLTVT.

The gene calls are TRBV29-1 and TRBJ2-7, with 11 bases fitting TRBD1. Germline assignment: CDR1 SQVTM and CDR2 ANQGSEA. Trimming at V came to 8 bases and at J to 3 bases, leaving 6 bases not matched to a gene. This CDR3 region has 13 residues. The CDR3 loop is CSIRTGGYYEQYF. The CDR3 DNA is TGCAGCATCCGGACAGGGGGCTACTACGAGCAGTACTTC.

The chain employs TRBV7-3 and TRBJ1-1; no definite D call. The CDR3 totals 15 residues. Germline-derived CDR1 and CDR2 are SGHTA and FQGTGA. Trimming removed 0 bases from V and 5 bases from J, with 13 bases in between. DNA of the CDR3: TGTGCCAGCAGCTTAACGTTCGAGGGTGGGACTGAAGCTTTCTTT. As protein: CASSLTFEGGTEAFF.

The V and J genes are TRBV5-1 and TRBJ2-3, with 8 positions matching TRBD1. With 0 bases clipped from V and 1 base from J, the junction kept 7 bases outside the gene matches. Germline CDR1 SGHRS, CDR2 YFSETQ. The CDR3 is 17 residues long. The CDR3 nucleotides read TGCGCCAGCAGCTTGGTGGCGGCAGGGGGCGGCACAGATACGCAGTATTTT. Translating it yields CASSLVAAGGGTDTQYF.

The chain employs TRBV5-6 and TRBJ2-7; 7 bases are shared with TRBD1. Germline V gene sequence: CDR1 SGHDT, CDR2 YYEEEE. Unmatched junction bases numbered 6, after V lost 0 bases and J lost 3 bases. The CDR3 is 15 residues long. The CDR3 sequence: CASSLGGTALYEQYF. The CDR3 DNA is TGTGCCAGCAGCTTGGGGGGGACAGCACTCTACGAGCAGTACTTC.

The chain carries TRBV28 and TRBJ1-5, with no clear D. The CDR3 has 16 residues. Germline V lookup: CDR1 MDHEN, CDR2 SYDVKM. The V end lost 4 bases, the J end lost 4 bases, and 17 bases lay between the germline ends. The CDR3 protein is CASSSLTRGRNQPQHF. CDR3 in DNA: TGTGCCAGCAGTTCCCTAACTAGAGGGCGTAATCAGCCCCAGCATTTT.

The chain links TRBV5-1 to TRBJ1-2; 7 nucleotides align to TRBD1. CDR3 size: 14 residues. Trimming cost V 4 bases and J 4 bases; bases outside gene matches: 7. Germline V gene data show CDR1 as SGHRS and CDR2 as YFSETQ. The CDR3 region is CASSTGQDGYGYTF. The CDR3 DNA sequence: TGCGCCAGCAGCACCGGACAGGACGGCTATGGCTACACCTTC.

This chain joins TRBV7-2 and TRBJ1-4, with 7 nucleotides matching TRBD1. The CDR3 covers 16 residues. The trim removed 0 bases at V and 8 bases at J, leaving 9 bases unmatched. Germline lookup yields CDR1 SGHTA and CDR2 FQGNSA. The CDR3 protein is CASSLARTGVGEKLFF. CDR3 bases: TGTGCCAGCAGCTTAGCGAGAACAGGGGTGGGAGAAAAACTGTTTTTT.

This chain links TRBV27 with TRBJ2-3; tentative D call: TRBD1 (6 bases). The CDR3 totals 14 residues. Looked up from germline, CDR1 is MNHEY and CDR2 is SMNVEV (reference sequence). With 5 bases removed from V and 8 bases from J, the gap between germline ends came to 17 bases. DNA of the CDR3: TGTGCCAGCAGTCCTAGGGGGTCGGGCGGTACGCAGTATTTT. Amino acids: CASSPRGSGGTQYF.

This clone turned up a few times. Different DNA sequences within this sample yield the same CDR3. This chain joins TRBV5-1 and TRBJ2-3; D unresolved. CDR1 is SGHRS and CDR2 is YFSETQ in the germline V gene. V was pared by 0 bases and J by 4 bases, with 9 bases between. This CDR3 comprises 14 residues. CDR3 in amino acids: CASSLAGLADTQYF. The DNA for the CDR3 is TGCGCCAGCAGCTTGGCGGGCTTGGCAGATACGCAGTATTTT.

As DNA, the CDR3 is TGTGCCAGTAGTGTCGTCAGGGGGAGAAGAGATTCACCCCTCCACTTT. It encodes CASSVVRGRRDSPLHF. The chain combines TRBV19 with TRBJ1-6; 7 bases are a match to TRBD1. Germline loops: CDR1 LNHDA, CDR2 SQIVND (reference sequence). The CDR3 sequence is 16 residues long. Losses at the gene ends were 5 bases for V and 8 bases for J; bases not matched to a gene: 12.

Relative to its sample, this clone is medium-sized. CDR3 nucleotides: TGTGCCAGTAGTTACCAGGGGTGGCCCCAGCATTTT. This gives the protein CASSYQGWPQHF. This sequence joins TRBV19 and TRBJ1-5; possibly TRBD1 for D (6 bases). Germline CDR1 LNHDA, CDR2 SQIVND (reference sequence). The CDR3 covers 12 residues. Trimming pared 5 bases from V and 9 bases from J, leaving 11 bases between.

This clone has a handful of counts. This could be a read error, since a much larger clone is one nucleotide away. Other DNA sequences of this sample code for an identical CDR3. The chain couples TRBV18 to TRBJ1-1; D not certain. The CDR3 has 13 residues. Germline V gene lookup returns CDR1 KGHSH and CDR2 LQKENI. The ends were cut back, 4 bases at V and 3 bases at J, with 9 bases in the middle. This CDR3 reads CASSQGSDTEAFF. CDR3 DNA sequence: TGTGCCAGCTCACAGGGTTCGGACACTGAAGCTTTCTTT.